These 3 T cell receptor beta chains were sequenced from one sample in a study of CD8+ T cells in alopecia areata (dated by TCRdb to 2016 to 2019). Libraries were prepared through the immunoSEQ multiplex PCR assay. RNA was extracted from all samples and reverse transcribed into cDNA as template for TCR sequencing. TCRdb's version of the immuneACCESS table is confined to in-frame rearrangements and falls short of the full clone set. An unresolved V gene accounts for under half of the shortfall where checked; the remainder is of unknown origin. The sample data list over 150,000 clones, and roughly 59% of these were observed just once. Of the sample, approximately 1.7% is held by the ten largest clones. The sample's time point label, in plain terms: baseline before oral tofacitinib. Specimen: CD4+ T cells sorted from blood, collected at week 0. Receptors were obtained from a human donor with alopecia areata.

The genes are TRBV4-3 and TRBJ2-3; D possibly corresponds to TRBD2 (6 bases). The germline V and J ends were trimmed by 4 bases and 2 bases, with 16 bases remaining between them. The CDR3 has 16 residues. CDR1 and CDR2 (germline): LGHNA, YSLEER. The chain's CDR3 is CASSLLRAGNTDTQYF. CDR3 bases: TGCGCCAGCAGCCTCTTGCGGGCGGGGAACACAGATACGCAGTATTTT.

V usage is TRBV30 and J usage is TRBJ1-1; D remains unclear. Looked up from germline, CDR1 is GTSNPN and CDR2 is SVGIG (reference sequence). This CDR3 spans 14 amino acids. V was clipped by 4 bases and J by 5 bases, with 17 bases between them. DNA of the CDR3: TGTGCCTGGATCCTAGGGCGGGCGCCAACTGAAGCTTTCTTT. This translates into CAWILGRAPTEAFF.

The V and J genes are TRBV5-6 and TRBJ2-5; either TRBD1 or TRBD2 may fit D (5 bases each). This CDR3 is 14 amino acids long. Germline values: CDR1 SGHDT, CDR2 YYEEEE. V was shortened by 3 bases and J by 5 bases, with 14 bases between the two germline ends. CDR3 in amino acids: CASSSRDGRETQYF. The CDR3 DNA is TGTGCCAGCAGCTCACGGGACGGACGTGAGACCCAGTACTTC.